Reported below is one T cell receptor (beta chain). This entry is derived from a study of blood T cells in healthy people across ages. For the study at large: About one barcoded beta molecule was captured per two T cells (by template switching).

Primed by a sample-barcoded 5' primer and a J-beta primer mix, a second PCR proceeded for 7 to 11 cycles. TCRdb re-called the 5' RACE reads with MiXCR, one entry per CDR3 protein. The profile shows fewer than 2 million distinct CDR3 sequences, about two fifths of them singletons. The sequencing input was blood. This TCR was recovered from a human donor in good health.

Written as DNA, the CDR3 is TGCAGTGTATTCCGGGCCACTAGCTCTGAAGCTTTCTTT. This gives the protein CSVFRATSSEAFF. This chain joins TRBV20-1 and TRBJ1-1; D unresolved. This CDR3 has 13 amino acids. Looked up from germline, CDR1 is DFQATT and CDR2 is SNEGSKA (reference sequence). Trimming stripped 7 bases from V and 6 bases from J, with 18 bases between.